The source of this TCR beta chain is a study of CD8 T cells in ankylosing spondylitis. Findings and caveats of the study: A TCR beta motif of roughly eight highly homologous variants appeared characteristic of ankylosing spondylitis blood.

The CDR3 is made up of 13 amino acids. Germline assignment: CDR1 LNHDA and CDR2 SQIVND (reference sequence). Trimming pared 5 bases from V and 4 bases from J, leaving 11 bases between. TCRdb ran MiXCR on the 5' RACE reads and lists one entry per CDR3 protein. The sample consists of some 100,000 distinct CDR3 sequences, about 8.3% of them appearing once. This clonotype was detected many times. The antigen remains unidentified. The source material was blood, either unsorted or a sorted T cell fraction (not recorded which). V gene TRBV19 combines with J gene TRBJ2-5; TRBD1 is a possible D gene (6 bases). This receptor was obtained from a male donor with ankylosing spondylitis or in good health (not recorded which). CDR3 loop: CASSGTGRETQYF. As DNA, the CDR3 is TGTGCCAGTAGTGGAACAGGGAGAGAGACCCAGTACTTC.